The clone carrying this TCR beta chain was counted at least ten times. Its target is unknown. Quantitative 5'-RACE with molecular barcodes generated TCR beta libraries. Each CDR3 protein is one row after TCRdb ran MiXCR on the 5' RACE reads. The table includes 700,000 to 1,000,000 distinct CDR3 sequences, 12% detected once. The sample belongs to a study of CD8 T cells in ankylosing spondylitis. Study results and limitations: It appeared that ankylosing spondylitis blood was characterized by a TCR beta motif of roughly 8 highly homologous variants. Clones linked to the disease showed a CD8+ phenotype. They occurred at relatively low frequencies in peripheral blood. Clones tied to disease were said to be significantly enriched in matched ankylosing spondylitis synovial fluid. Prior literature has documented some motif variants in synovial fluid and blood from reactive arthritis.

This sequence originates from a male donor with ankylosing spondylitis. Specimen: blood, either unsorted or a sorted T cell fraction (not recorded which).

CDR3 DNA: TGTGCCTCCAAACAGAGCTATAATTCACCCCTCCACTTT. Its translation: CASKQSYNSPLHF. The rearrangement uses TRBV10-3 and TRBJ1-6; D gene ambiguous. The CDR3 loop spans 13 amino acids. V lost 11 bases to trimming and J lost 3 bases, with 11 bases between them. CDR1 and CDR2 from the germline V gene are ENHRY and SYGVKD.